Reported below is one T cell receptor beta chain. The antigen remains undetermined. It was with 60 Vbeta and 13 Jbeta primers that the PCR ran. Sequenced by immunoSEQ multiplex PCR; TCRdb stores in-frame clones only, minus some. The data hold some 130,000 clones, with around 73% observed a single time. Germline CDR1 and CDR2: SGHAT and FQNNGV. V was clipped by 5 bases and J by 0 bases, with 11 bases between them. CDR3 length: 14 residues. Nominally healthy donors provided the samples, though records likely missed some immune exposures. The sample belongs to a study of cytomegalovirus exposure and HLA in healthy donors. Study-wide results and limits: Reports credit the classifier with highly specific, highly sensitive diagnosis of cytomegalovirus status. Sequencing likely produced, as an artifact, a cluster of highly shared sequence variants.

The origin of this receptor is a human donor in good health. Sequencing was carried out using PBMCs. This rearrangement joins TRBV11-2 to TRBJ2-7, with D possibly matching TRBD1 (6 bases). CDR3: CASSRGQSSYEQYF. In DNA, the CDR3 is TGTGCCAGCAGCCGCGGACAGAGCTCCTACGAGCAGTACTTC.